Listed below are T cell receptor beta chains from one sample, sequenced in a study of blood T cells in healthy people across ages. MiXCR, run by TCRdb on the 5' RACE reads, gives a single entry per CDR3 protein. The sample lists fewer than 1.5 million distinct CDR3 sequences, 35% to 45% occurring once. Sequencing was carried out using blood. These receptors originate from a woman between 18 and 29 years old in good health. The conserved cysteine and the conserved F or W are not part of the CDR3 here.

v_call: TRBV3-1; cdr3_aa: ASSRRDRPSYEQY
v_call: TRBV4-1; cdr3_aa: ASSQEIEGGYT
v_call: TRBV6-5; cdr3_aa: ASRRQGPIGANVLT
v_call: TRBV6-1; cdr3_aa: ASSEAPAGSGANVLT
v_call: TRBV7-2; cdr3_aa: ASSFAAGTQETQY
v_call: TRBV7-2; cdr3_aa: ASSLRGLGGANVLT
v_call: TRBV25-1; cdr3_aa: ASSESEGAGTLYNEQF
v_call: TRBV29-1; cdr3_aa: SVEDMGFYEQY
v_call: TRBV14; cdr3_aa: ASSQDGGTGGLSNQPQH
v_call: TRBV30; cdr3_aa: AQPDNYGYT
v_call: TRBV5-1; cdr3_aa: ASSGGPQTYEQY
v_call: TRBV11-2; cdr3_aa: ASSFPRDRVSEAF
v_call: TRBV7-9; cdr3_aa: ASSFETGAPDTQY
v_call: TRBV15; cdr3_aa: ATSRDMTGGDEQF
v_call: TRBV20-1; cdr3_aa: SAYSPGLAGGFTDTQY
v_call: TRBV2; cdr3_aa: ATQREREWQETQY
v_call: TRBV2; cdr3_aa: ASTSGAIGRDEQY
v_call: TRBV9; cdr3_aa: ASSVSPDSSYEQY
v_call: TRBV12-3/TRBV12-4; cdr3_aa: ASKDWNTEPF
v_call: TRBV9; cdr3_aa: ASSVEALGTEAF
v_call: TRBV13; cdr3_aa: ASSFVGVHYEQY
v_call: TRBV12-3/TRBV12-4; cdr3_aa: ASSFGAQPQH
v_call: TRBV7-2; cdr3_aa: ASSQGQVFNYGYT
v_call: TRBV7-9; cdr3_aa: ASSFGGESRSGELF
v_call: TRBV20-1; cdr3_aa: SAKGLAGGSDTQY
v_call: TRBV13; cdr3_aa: AGSLRGGDLTDTQY
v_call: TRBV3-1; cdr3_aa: ASSPQTGTNTEAF